Included here is one T cell receptor beta chain sequence, with context. This sample stems from a study of blood T cell repertoires in COVID-19. Study-level background: Samples came from the United States, Italy and Spain, spanning acute and convalescent COVID-19. T cells, B-cell-depleted T cells, or PBMCs supplied cDNA or gDNA.

This CDR3 has 15 residues. The germline V gene has CDR1 MNHEY and CDR2 SVGAGI. Between the trimmed V and J ends, which lost 5 bases and 5 bases, there was a span of 18 bases. This table comes from immunoSEQ multiplex PCR, and its TCRdb copy is limited to in-frame clones, with some not included. The repertoire holds about 150,000 clones, with 88% as singletons. The sequenced sample was peripheral blood. This chain joins TRBV6-5 and TRBJ1-1, with a weak D call TRBD1 (6 bases). This sequence originates from a human donor in a cohort sampled during active COVID-19. CDR3 bases: TGTGCCAGCAGTCGACCTACCGGGGGGCTAACTGAAGCTTTCTTT. It yields the protein CASSRPTGGLTEAFF.